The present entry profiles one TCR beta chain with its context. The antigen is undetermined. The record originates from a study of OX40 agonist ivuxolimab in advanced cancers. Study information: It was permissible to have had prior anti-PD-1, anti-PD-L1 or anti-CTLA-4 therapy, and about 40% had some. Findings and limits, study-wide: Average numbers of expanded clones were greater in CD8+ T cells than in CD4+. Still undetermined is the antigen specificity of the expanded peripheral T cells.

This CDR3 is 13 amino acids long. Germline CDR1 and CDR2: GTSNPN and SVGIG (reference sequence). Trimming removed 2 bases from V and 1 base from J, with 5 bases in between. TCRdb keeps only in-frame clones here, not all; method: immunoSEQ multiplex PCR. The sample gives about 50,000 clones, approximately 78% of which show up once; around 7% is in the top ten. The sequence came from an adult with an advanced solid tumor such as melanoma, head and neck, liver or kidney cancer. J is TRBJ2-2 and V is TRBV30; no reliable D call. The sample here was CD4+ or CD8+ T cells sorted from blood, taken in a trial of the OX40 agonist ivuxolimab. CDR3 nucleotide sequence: TGTGCCTGGAGTAAAGTGAACACCGGGGAGCTGTTTTTT. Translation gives CAWSKVNTGELFF. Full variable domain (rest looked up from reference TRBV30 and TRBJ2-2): SQTIHQWPATLVQPVGSPLSLECTVEGTSNPNLYWYRQAAGRGLQLLFYSVGIGQISSEVPQNLSASRPQDRQFILSSKKLLLSDSGFYLCAWSKVNTGELFFGEGSRLTVL.